Here is one T cell receptor (beta chain) with its context. Its matching antigen is unknown. This sample is drawn from a study of immune evolution from preneoplasia to lung adenocarcinoma. Study overall: HLA loss of heterozygosity: approximately 7.5% AIS, around 16% MIA, more than 25% ADC, none AAH. Study-level findings and limits: Compared with EGFR-mutant or double wild-type lesions, KRAS-mutant nodules were more clonal.

The assay was immunoSEQ multiplex PCR, and TCRdb's table has in-frame clones only and misses some. The sample includes some 6,500 clones, around 82% seen only once; the top ten take 7.6%. The ends lost 5 bases at V and 7 bases at J; junction bases unmatched: 8. This CDR3 is built from 14 residues. The germline gives CDR1 SNHLY, CDR2 FYNNEI. Sequencing was performed on FFPE lung adenocarcinoma in situ tissue. The chain combines TRBV2 with TRBJ1-5, with 7 bases identical to TRBD1. This TCR was recovered from a donor older than 65 with lung adenocarcinoma. As DNA, the CDR3 is TGTGCCAGCAGTCCCCCGACAGGGCTCCAGCCCCAGCATTTT. Encoded protein: CASSPPTGLQPQHF.